The 3 T cell receptor beta chains below were found in one sample sequenced in a study of T cell repertoires in cytomegalovirus infection (dated by TCRdb to the late 2010s). Their antigen targets remain unknown. This sample was sequenced with an Illumina HiSeq 1500. TCRdb itself trimmed the public reads at Q25 with fastp, ran MiXCR and retained productive beta chains. Every CDR3 protein is listed once, alongside the most common genes and DNA of its rows. Here the sample has some 700,000 distinct CDR3 sequences; approximately 33% occur a single time. Together, the top ten hold approximately 18% of the sample. The treatment or condition label for this specimen denotes: in vitro stimulation with specific CMV peptide epitopes to enrich CMV-specific T cells. Sample: cultured PBMCs, taken from culture after CMV antigen stimulation. These receptors were taken from a human donor in good health (CMV status not recorded). Some clones in this sample may be carry-over from other donors' samples.

This clonotype was counted only a few times. This rearrangement joins TRBV28 to TRBJ2-1; 7 bases match TRBD2. V lost 3 bases, J lost 10 bases, and 6 bases stayed unmatched. The CDR3 has 13 amino acids. Per germline, CDR1 MDHEN and CDR2 SYDVKM. In nucleotides, the CDR3 is TGTGCCAGCAGTTTTGTCGGGAGGAGGGAGCAGTTCTTC. This gives the protein CASSFVGRREQFF.

This clonotype was observed a handful of times. The chain joins TRBV6-2 or TRBV6-3 to TRBJ2-7, with D perhaps being TRBD1 or TRBD2 (5 bases each). V was pared by 6 bases and J by 7 bases, with 13 bases between. The CDR3 is made up of 12 amino acids. Per the germline V gene, CDR1 is MNHEY and CDR2 is SVGEGT. The CDR3 loop reads CASSRREGEQYF. CDR3 nucleotides: TGTGCCAGCAGCCGACGTGAGGGGGAGCAGTACTTC.

A few counts support this clonotype. The chain employs TRBV5-1 and TRBJ1-1; D is unclear. CDR1 is SGHRS and CDR2 is YFSETQ in the germline V gene. Deletions cut 4 bases from V and 1 base from J, with 8 bases between. The CDR3 is 13 amino acids. The CDR3 spells CASSHTPNTEAFF. The CDR3 DNA reads TGCGCCAGCAGCCATACACCGAACACTGAAGCTTTCTTT.